The 6 T cell receptor beta chains below were found in one sample sequenced in a study of shared clonotypes between healthy human individuals. The repertoire was sequenced with immunoSEQ multiplex PCR; TCRdb's copy has only in-frame clones and lacks some. Of millions of clones in the sample, over 85% were seen once. Source material: naive CD4+ T cells sorted from blood. The subset was: CD45RA+ positively selected. These receptors were taken from a man aged 18 to 30 in good health.

This clone was counted a single time. The chain uses TRBV29-1 and TRBJ2-2, with D tentatively TRBD1 (6 bases). This CDR3 contains 14 residues. V was cut by 5 bases and J by 2 bases, with 12 bases left in between. Germline V CDR1 and CDR2: SQVTM, ANQGSEA. Written as DNA, the CDR3 is TGCAGCGTTCGGACAGCCACTAACACCGGGGAGCTGTTTTTT. It is translated as CSVRTATNTGELFF.

A few counts support this clone. This same CDR3 is encoded by further DNA sequences in the sample. The V gene is TRBV6-6, the J gene TRBJ1-4, with D hard to call. CDR3 length: 12 amino acids. Germline CDR1 is MNHNY and CDR2 is SVGAGI (reference sequence). The V and J ends lost 0 bases and 8 bases respectively, with 4 bases between them. The CDR3 bases are TGTGCCAGCAGTTACTCGAGGGAAAAACTGTTTTTT. It encodes CASSYSREKLFF.

The rearrangement uses TRBV10-3 and TRBJ1-5; D not certain. This CDR3 contains 13 residues. CDR1 and CDR2 (germline): ENHRY, SYGVKD. V was cut by 6 bases and J by 4 bases, with 10 bases left in between. Here the CDR3 reads CAISPGFNQPQHF. The CDR3 DNA reads TGTGCCATCAGCCCAGGTTTTAATCAGCCCCAGCATTTT.

With respect to this clone: Other nucleotide sequences in the sample specify the same CDR3. The chain employs TRBV18 and TRBJ1-1; TRBD1 is a possible D gene (5 bases). This CDR3 is built from 14 residues. In germline, CDR1 is KGHSH, CDR2 LQKENI. Trimming pared 3 bases from V and 0 bases from J, leaving 8 bases between. The CDR3 reads CASSPTGVNTEAFF. The CDR3 region has the DNA TGTGCCAGCTCACCCACAGGAGTGAACACTGAAGCTTTCTTT.

The gene calls are TRBV6-5 and TRBJ1-1, with TRBD1 matching 7 bases. The J segment lost 0 bases and the V segment lost 6 bases, leaving 4 bases of the junction unmatched. CDR3 size: 14 residues. Germline CDR1 is MNHEY and CDR2 is SVGAGI. The CDR3 loop reads CASSSGQVNTEAFF. CDR3 sequence (DNA): TGTGCCAGCAGCTCCGGACAGGTGAACACTGAAGCTTTCTTT.

The chain links TRBV5-4 to TRBJ2-2; D is perhaps TRBD1 (6 bases). The V and J ends lost 0 bases and 5 bases respectively, with 14 bases between them. The CDR3 has 16 residues. Germline V lookup: CDR1 SGHNT, CDR2 YYREEE (reference sequence). The CDR3 loop is CASSLGLGTLTGELFF. In DNA form, the CDR3 reads TGTGCCAGCAGCTTGGGGTTAGGGACACTTACCGGGGAGCTGTTTTTT.